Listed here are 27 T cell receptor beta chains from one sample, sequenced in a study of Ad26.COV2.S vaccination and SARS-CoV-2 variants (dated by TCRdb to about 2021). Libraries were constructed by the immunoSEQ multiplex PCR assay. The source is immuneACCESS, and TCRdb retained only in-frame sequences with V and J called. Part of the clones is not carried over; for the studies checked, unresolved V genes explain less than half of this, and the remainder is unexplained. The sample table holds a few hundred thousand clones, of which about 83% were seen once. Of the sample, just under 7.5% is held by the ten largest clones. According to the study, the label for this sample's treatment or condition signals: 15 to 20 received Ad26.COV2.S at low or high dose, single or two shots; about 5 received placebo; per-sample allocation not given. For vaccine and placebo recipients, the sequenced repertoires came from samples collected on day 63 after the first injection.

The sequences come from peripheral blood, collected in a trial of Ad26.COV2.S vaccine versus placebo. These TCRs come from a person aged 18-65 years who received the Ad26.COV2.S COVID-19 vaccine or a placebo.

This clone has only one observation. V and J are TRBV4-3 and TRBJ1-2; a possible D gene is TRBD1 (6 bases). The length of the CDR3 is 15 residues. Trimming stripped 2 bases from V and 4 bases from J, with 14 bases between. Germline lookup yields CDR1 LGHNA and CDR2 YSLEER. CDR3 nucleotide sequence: TGCGCCAGCAGCCAACGGGCCGGAGGGGGCTATGGCTACACCTTC. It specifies CASSQRAGGGYGYTF.

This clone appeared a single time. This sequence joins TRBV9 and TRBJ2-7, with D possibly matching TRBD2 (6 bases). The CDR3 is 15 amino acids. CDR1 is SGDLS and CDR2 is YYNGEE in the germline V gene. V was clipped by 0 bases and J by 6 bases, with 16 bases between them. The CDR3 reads CASSVDGRRFGEQYF. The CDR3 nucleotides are TGTGCCAGCAGCGTAGACGGGAGAAGGTTCGGCGAGCAGTACTTC.

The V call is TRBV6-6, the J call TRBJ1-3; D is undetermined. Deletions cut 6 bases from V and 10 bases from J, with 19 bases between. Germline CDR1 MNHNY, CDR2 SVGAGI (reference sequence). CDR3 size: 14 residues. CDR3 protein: CASRHDGTSGTIYF. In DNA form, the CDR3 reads TGTGCCAGCAGGCACGACGGAACAAGTGGGACCATATATTTT.

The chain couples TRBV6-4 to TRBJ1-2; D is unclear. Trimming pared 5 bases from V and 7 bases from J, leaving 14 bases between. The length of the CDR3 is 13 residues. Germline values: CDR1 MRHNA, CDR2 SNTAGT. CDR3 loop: CASSLRTGFGYTF. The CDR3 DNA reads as TGTGCCAGCAGTCTTCGGACGGGGTTTGGCTACACCTTC.

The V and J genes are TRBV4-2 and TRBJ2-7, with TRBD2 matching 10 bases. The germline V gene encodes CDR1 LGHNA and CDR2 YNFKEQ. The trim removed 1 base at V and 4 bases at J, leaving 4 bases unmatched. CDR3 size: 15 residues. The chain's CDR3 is CASSQAPSGSYEQYF. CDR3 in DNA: TGTGCCAGCAGCCAAGCCCCTAGCGGGAGTTACGAGCAGTACTTC.

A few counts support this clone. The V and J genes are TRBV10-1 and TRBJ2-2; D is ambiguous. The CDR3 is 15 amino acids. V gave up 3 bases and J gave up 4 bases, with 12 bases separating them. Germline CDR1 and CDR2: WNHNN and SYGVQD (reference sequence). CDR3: CASSEVADVTGELFF. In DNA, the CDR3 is TGCGCCAGCAGTGAAGTGGCGGACGTCACCGGGGAGCTGTTTTTT.

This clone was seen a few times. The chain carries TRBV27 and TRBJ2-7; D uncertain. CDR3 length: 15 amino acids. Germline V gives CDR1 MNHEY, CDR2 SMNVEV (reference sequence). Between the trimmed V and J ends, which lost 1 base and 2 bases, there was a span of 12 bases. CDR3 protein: CASSLLGTLAYEQYF. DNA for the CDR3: TGTGCCAGCAGTTTATTGGGAACTCTTGCCTACGAGCAGTACTTC.

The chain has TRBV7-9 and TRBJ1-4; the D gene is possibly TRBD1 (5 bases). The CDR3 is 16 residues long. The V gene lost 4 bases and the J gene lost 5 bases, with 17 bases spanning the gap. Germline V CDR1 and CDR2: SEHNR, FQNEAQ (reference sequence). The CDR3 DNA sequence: TGTGCCAGCAGCTCCCAAGTGAGGGGAAGGAATGAAAAACTGTTTTTT. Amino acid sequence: CASSSQVRGRNEKLFF.

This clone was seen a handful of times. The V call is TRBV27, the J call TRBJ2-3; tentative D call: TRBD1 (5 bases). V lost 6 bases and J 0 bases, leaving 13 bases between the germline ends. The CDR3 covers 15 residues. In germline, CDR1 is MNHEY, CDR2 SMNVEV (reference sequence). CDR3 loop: CASRVVGLSTDTQYF. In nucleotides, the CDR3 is TGTGCCAGCAGGGTAGTGGGGCTAAGCACAGATACGCAGTATTTT.

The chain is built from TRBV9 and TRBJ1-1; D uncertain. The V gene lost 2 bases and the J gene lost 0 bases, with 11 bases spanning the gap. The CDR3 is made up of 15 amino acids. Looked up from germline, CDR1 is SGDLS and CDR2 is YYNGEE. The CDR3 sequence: CASSVADLMNTEAFF. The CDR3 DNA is TGTGCCAGCAGCGTCGCCGACTTAATGAACACTGAAGCTTTCTTT.

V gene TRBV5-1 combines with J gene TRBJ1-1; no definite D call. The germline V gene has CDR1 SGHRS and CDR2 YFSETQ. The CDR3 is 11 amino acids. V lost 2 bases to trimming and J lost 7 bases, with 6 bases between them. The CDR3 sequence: CASSLGVEAFF. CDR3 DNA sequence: TGCGCCAGCAGCTTAGGAGTTGAAGCTTTCTTT.

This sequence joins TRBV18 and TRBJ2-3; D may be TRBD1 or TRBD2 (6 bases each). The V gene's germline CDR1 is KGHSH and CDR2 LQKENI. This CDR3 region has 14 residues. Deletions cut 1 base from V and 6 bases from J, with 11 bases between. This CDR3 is CASSPRGDTDTQYF. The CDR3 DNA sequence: TGTGCCAGCTCACCACGCGGGGACACCGATACGCAGTATTTT. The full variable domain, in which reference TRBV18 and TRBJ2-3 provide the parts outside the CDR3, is NAGVMQNPRHLVRRRGQEARLRCSPMKGHSHVYWYRQLPEEGLKFMVYLQKENIIDESGMPKERFSAEFPKEGPSILRIQQVVRGDSAAYFCASSPRGDTDTQYFGPGTRLTVL.

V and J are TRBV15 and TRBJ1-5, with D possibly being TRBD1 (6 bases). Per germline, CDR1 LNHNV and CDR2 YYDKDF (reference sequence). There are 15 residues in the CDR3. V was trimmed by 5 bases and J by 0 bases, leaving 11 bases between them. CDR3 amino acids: CATSHGQHSNQPQHF. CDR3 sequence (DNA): TGTGCCACCAGCCACGGACAGCATAGCAATCAGCCCCAGCATTTT.

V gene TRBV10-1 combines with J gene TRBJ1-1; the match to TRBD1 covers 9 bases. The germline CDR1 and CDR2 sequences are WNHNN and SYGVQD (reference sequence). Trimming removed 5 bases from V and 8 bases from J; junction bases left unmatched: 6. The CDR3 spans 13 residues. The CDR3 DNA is TGCGCCAGCAGTTCCGGGACAGGGAAGGAAGCTTTCTTT. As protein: CASSSGTGKEAFF.

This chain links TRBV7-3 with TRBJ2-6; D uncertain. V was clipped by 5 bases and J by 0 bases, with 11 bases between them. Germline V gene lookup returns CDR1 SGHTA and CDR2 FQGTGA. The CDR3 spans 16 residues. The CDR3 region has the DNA TGTGCCAGCAGCCGAACTGTTACCTCTGGGGCCAACGTCCTGACTTTC. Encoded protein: CASSRTVTSGANVLTF.

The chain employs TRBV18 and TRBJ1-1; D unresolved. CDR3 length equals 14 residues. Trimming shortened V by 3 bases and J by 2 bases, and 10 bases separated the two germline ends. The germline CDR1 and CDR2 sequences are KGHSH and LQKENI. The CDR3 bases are TGTGCCAGCTCACCCCTGGGCCGTAACACTGAAGCTTTCTTT. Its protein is CASSPLGRNTEAFF.

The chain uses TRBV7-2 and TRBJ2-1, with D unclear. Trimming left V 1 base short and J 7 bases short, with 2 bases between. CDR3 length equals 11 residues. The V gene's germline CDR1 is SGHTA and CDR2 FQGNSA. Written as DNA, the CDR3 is TGTGCCAGCAGCTTAGGTAATGAGCAGTTCTTC. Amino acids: CASSLGNEQFF. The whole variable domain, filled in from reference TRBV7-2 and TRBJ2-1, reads GAGVSQSPSNKVTEKGKDVELRCDPISGHTALYWYRQSLGQGLEFLIYFQGNSAPDKSGLPSDRFSAERTGGSVSTLTIQRTQQEDSAVYLCASSLGNEQFFGPGTRLTVL.

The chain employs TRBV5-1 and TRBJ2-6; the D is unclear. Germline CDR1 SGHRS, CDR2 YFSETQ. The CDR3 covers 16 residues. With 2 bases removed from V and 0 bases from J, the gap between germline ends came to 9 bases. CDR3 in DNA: TGCGCCAGCAGCTTCCGGGCCGGCTCTGGGGCCAACGTCCTGACTTTC. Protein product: CASSFRAGSGANVLTF.

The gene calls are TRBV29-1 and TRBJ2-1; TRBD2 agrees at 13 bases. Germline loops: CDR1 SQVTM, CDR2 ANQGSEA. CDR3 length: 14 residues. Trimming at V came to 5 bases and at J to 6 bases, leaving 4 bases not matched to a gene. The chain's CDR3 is CSVSGLAGLNEQFF. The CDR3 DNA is TGCAGCGTTTCGGGACTAGCGGGACTCAATGAGCAGTTCTTC.

CDR3 coding DNA: TGTGCCAGGTTGCTGGGGGAGGATCGGTACAATGAGCAGTTCTTC. Protein product: CARLLGEDRYNEQFF. The chain couples TRBV9 to TRBJ2-1; possible D gene TRBD2, 6 bases. The CDR3 spans 15 residues. Germline loops: CDR1 SGDLS, CDR2 YYNGEE. Trimming removed 8 bases from V and 4 bases from J, with 19 bases in between.

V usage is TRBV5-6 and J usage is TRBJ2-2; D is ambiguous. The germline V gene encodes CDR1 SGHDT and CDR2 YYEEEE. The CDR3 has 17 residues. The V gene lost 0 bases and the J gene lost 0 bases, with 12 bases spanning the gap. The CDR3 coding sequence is TGTGCCAGCAGCTTGGCGTTAACAGCCTCGAACACCGGGGAGCTGTTTTTT. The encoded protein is CASSLALTASNTGELFF.

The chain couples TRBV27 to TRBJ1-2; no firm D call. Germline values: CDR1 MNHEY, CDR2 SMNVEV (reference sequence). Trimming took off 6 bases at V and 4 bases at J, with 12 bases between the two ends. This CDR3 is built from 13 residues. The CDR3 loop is CASSPGSLYGYTF. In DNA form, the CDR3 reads TGTGCCAGCAGCCCAGGATCGCTCTATGGCTACACCTTC.

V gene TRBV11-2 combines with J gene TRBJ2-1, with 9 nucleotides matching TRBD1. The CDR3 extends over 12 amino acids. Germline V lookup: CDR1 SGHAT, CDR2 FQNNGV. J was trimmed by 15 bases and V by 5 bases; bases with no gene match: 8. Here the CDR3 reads CASSDSGTGPFF. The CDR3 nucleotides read TGTGCCAGCAGCGATTCCGGGACAGGGCCGTTCTTC. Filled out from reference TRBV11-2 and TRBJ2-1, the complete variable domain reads EAGVAQSPRYKIIEKRQSVAFWCNPISGHATLYWYQQILGQGPKLLIQFQNNGVVDDSQLPKDRFSAERLKGVDSTLKIQPAKLEDSAVYLCASSDSGTGPFFGPGTRLTVL.

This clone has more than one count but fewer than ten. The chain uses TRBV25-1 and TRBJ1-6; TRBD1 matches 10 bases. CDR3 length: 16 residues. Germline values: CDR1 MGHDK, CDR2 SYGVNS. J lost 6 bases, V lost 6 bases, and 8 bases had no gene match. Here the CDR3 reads CASSWGDRGINSPLHF. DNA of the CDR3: TGTGCCAGCAGCTGGGGGGACAGGGGTATTAATTCACCCCTCCACTTT. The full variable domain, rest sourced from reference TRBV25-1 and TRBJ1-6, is EADIYQTPRYLVIGTGKKITLECSQTMGHDKMYWYQQDPGMELHLIHYSYGVNSTEKGDLSSESTVSRIRTEHFPLTLESARPSHTSQYLCASSWGDRGINSPLHFGNGTRLTVT.

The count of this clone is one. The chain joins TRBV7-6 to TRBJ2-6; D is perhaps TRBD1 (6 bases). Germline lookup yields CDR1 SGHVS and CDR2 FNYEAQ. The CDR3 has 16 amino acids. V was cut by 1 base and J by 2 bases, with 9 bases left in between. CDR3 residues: CASSLDRATGANVLTF. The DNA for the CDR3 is TGTGCCAGCAGCTTAGACAGGGCAACTGGGGCCAACGTCCTGACTTTC.

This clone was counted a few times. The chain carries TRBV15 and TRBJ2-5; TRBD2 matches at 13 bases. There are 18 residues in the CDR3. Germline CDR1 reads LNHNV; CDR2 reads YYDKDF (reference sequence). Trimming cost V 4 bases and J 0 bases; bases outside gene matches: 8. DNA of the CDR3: TGTGCCACCAGCACAACACCCGGGACTAGCGGGGACCAAGAGACCCAGTACTTC. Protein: CATSTTPGTSGDQETQYF.

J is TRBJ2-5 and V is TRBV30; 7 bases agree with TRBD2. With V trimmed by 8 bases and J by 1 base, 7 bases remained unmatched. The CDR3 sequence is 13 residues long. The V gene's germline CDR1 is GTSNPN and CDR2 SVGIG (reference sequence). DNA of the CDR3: TGTGCCGGGGGAGCGGGACTCCAAGAGACCCAGTACTTC. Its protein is CAGGAGLQETQYF.